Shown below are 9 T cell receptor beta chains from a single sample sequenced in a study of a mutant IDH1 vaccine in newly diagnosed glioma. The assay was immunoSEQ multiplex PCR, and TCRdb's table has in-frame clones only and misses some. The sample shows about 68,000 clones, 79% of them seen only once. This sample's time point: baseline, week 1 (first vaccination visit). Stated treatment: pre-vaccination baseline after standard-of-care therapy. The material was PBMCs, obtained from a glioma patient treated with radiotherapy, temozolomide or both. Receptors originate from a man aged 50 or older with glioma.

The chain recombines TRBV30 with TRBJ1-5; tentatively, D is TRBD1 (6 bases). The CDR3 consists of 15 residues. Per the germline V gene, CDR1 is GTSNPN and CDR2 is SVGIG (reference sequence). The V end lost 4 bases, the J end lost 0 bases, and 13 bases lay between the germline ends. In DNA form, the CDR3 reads TGTGCCTGGACTCCGGACAGTTATAGCAATCAGCCCCAGCATTTT. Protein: CAWTPDSYSNQPQHF. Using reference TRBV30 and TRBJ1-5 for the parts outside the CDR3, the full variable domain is SQTIHQWPATLVQPVGSPLSLECTVEGTSNPNLYWYRQAAGRGLQLLFYSVGIGQISSEVPQNLSASRPQDRQFILSSKKLLLSDSGFYLCAWTPDSYSNQPQHFGDGTRLSIL.

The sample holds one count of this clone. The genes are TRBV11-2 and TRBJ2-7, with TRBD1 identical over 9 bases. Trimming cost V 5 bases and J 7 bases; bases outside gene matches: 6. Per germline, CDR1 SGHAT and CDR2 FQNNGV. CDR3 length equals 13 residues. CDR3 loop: CASSPGQGGEQYF. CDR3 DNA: TGTGCCAGCAGCCCGGGACAGGGCGGGGAGCAGTACTTC.

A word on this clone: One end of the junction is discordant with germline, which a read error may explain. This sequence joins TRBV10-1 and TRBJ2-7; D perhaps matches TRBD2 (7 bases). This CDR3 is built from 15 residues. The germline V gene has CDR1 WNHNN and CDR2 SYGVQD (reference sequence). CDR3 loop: CVSSPGGLAAYEQYF. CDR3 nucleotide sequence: TGCGTCAGCAGCCCCGGGGGGCTAGCGGCCTACGAGCAGTACTTC.

The CDR3 spells CASSSTGTGVTEAFF. The CDR3 DNA is TGTGCCAGCAGTTCTACCGGGACAGGGGTCACTGAAGCTTTCTTT. The chain combines TRBV6-5 with TRBJ1-1; 10 bases are a match to TRBD1. Germline V gene lookup returns CDR1 MNHEY and CDR2 SVGAGI. The CDR3 covers 15 residues. With V trimmed by 4 bases and J by 4 bases, 6 bases remained unmatched.

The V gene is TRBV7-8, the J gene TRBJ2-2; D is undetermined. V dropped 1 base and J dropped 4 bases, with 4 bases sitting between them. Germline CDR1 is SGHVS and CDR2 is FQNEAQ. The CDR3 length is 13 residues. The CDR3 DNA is TGTGCCAGCAGCTTAGGCCGCACCGGGGAGCTGTTTTTT. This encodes CASSLGRTGELFF.

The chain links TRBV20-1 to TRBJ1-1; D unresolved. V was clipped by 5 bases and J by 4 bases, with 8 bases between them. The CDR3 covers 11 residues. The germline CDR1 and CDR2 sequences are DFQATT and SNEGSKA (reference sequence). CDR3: CSAAVGTEAFF. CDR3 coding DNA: TGCAGTGCTGCCGTAGGCACTGAAGCTTTCTTT.

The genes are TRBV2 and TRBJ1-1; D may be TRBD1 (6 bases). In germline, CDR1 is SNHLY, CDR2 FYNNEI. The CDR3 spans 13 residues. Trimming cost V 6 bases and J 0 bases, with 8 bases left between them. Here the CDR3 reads CASRGTLNTEAFF. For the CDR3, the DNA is TGTGCCAGCAGGGGGACACTGAACACTGAAGCTTTCTTT.

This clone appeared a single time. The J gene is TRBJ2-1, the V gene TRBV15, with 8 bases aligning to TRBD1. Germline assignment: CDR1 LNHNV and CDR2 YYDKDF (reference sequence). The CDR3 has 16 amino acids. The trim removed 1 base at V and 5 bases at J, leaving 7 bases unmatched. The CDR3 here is CATSRVPGGTHNEQFF. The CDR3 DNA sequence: TGTGCCACCAGCAGAGTCCCAGGGGGCACCCACAATGAGCAGTTCTTC.

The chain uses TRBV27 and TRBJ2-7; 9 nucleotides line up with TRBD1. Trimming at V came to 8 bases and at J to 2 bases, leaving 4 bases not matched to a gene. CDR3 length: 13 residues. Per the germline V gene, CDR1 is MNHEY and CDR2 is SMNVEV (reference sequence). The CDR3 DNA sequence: TGTGCCAGCGGCTACAGGGGGCCCTACGAGCAGTACTTC. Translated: CASGYRGPYEQYF.